These 9 T cell receptor beta chains came from one sample sequenced in a study of T cell responses to AZD1222 COVID-19 vaccine. Only in-frame clones appear in the TCRdb table, and some are missing; sequencing was by immunoSEQ multiplex PCR. The sample holds about 160,000 clones, 88% seen once. The input for sequencing was peripheral blood, taken 28 days after the second AZD1222 dose. These receptors came from an adult who received the AZD1222 COVID-19 vaccine.

This clone appeared a single time. The V and J genes are TRBV12-5 and TRBJ2-1, with TRBD2 matching 15 bases. The CDR3 contains 15 residues. The germline CDR1 and CDR2 sequences are LGHNT and FRNRAP. J was trimmed by 7 bases and V by 6 bases; bases with no gene match: 4. CDR3 coding DNA: TGTGCTAGTGGCCAGGGACTAGCGGGGGGAAATGAGCAGTTCTTC. Protein product: CASGQGLAGGNEQFF.

This chain joins TRBV19 and TRBJ1-5; D gene ambiguous. The germline gives CDR1 LNHDA, CDR2 SQIVND (reference sequence). Trimming left V 1 base short and J 7 bases short, with 5 bases between. This CDR3 region has 12 residues. Here the CDR3 reads CASSIGLQPQHF. The CDR3 DNA sequence: TGTGCCAGTAGTATAGGTCTACAGCCCCAGCATTTT.

This chain uses TRBV7-8 with TRBJ2-1; D is uncertain. The V end lost 3 bases, the J end lost 9 bases, and 18 bases lay between the germline ends. CDR3 length equals 15 residues. In germline, CDR1 is SGHVS, CDR2 FQNEAQ. The chain's CDR3 is CASSFGGYQGVEQFF. As DNA, the CDR3 is TGTGCCAGCAGCTTCGGCGGCTATCAAGGCGTTGAGCAGTTCTTC.

This sequence joins TRBV14 and TRBJ1-6; no definite D call. This CDR3 is 14 amino acids long. V lost 4 bases and J 6 bases, leaving 10 bases between the germline ends. Germline V gives CDR1 SGHDN, CDR2 FVKESK. The CDR3 reads CASSLGEANSPLHF. The DNA for the CDR3 is TGTGCCAGCAGCCTCGGAGAGGCTAATTCACCCCTCCACTTT.

The rearrangement links TRBV5-4 to TRBJ1-1; D might be TRBD1 (5 bases). CDR3 length: 15 amino acids. V gave up 10 bases and J gave up 3 bases, with 22 bases separating them. Germline-derived CDR1 and CDR2 are SGHNT and YYREEE (reference sequence). This chain's CDR3 is CAVQRPSGGDTEAFF. The CDR3 nucleotides read TGTGCCGTTCAAAGACCAAGCGGGGGGGACACTGAAGCTTTCTTT.

The chain has TRBV3-1 (or the pseudogene TRBV3-2) and TRBJ1-2; the D is unclear. Germline CDR1 LGHDT, CDR2 YNNKEL (reference sequence). The V end lost 1 base, the J end lost 6 bases, and 9 bases lay between the germline ends. The CDR3 is 13 amino acids. CDR3 nucleotides: TGTGCCAGCAGCCAAGGCCCCACGGATGGCTACACCTTC. It specifies CASSQGPTDGYTF.

The J gene is TRBJ1-5, the V gene TRBV7-8; D is unresolved. Trimming removed 0 bases from V and 6 bases from J, with 12 bases in between. The germline V gene encodes CDR1 SGHVS and CDR2 FQNEAQ. The CDR3 totals 15 residues. The CDR3 region is CASSLAKAAGQPQHF. CDR3 coding DNA: TGTGCCAGCAGCTTAGCGAAGGCCGCCGGTCAGCCCCAGCATTTT.

This clone was seen only once. The rearrangement joins TRBV6-5 to TRBJ1-6; no definite D call. Trimming removed 0 bases at V and 12 bases at J, with 12 bases between. Germline CDR1 is MNHEY and CDR2 is SVGAGI. This CDR3 region has 14 residues. The CDR3 region has the DNA TGTGCCAGCAGTTACTCGAAGGAGTTCGGACCCCTCCACTTT. Protein product: CASSYSKEFGPLHF.

Comments on this clone: The same CDR3 also results from other DNA sequences found in this sample. The chain employs TRBV6-5 and TRBJ1-1; TRBD1 might be the D (6 bases). Between the trimmed V and J ends, which lost 10 bases and 4 bases, there was a span of 13 bases. CDR1 is MNHEY, CDR2 SVGAGI, per germline. The CDR3 has 12 residues. In nucleotides, the CDR3 is TGTGCCACCCAAGGAGGGGGCACTGAAGCTTTCTTT. It codes for CATQGGGTEAFF.